The next 8 T cell receptor beta chains were all read from a single sample in a study of cytomegalovirus exposure and HLA in healthy donors. PCR employed 60 Vbeta and 13 Jbeta primers. The table came from immunoSEQ multiplex PCR; TCRdb's copy has only in-frame clones and leaves some out. The data show some 140,000 clones, about three quarters seen once. What was sequenced was PBMCs. The receptors come from a male donor in good health and CMV-seropositive.

This clone was found a few times. The chain carries TRBV10-3 and TRBJ1-1; 10 bases are a match to TRBD1. The V segment lost 4 bases and the J segment 7 bases; nucleotides outside the gene matches: 0. Germline CDR1 and CDR2: ENHRY and SYGVKD. The CDR3 extends over 12 amino acids. The CDR3, as DNA: TGTGCCATCAGTGGGACAGGGGGTGAAGCTTTCTTT. Its translation: CAISGTGGEAFF.

The rearrangement joins TRBV7-8 to TRBJ2-3, with 7 positions matching TRBD1. CDR3 length: 14 amino acids. Germline CDR1 and CDR2: SGHVS and FQNEAQ. Germline trimming cut 4 bases from V and 1 base from J; bases unmatched to any gene: 2. CDR3 protein: CASSYDRGTDTQYF. CDR3 nucleotides: TGTGCCAGCAGCTACGACAGGGGCACAGATACGCAGTATTTT.

This clone was seen a single time. This rearrangement joins TRBV5-6 to TRBJ2-5, with 9 positions matching TRBD2. The J call may be mistaken, given a closer DNA end match to TRBJ2-7. The CDR3 has 13 residues. The germline CDR1 and CDR2 sequences are SGHDT and YYEEEE. The CDR3 region has the DNA TGTGCCAGCAAGCGGGGGGCTCTGGACGAGCAGTACTTC. This translates into CASKRGALDEQYF.

The chain combines TRBV2 with TRBJ2-5, with no clear D. The germline V gene has CDR1 SNHLY and CDR2 FYNNEI. This CDR3 has 12 amino acids. V lost 7 bases, J lost 0 bases, and 6 bases lay in between. The CDR3 loop is CASNRDQETQYF. The CDR3 region has the DNA TGTGCCAGCAACCGGGACCAAGAGACCCAGTACTTC.

The V gene is TRBV6-5, the J gene TRBJ2-1, with D uncertain. CDR1 and CDR2 from the germline V gene are MNHEY and SVGAGI. The CDR3 has 15 residues. The germline V and J ends were trimmed by 5 bases and 3 bases, with 14 bases remaining between them. In DNA form, the CDR3 reads TGTGCCAGCAGTCGCGGCGTAAATAGCTACAATGAGCAGTTCTTC. Residues: CASSRGVNSYNEQFF.

The V gene is TRBV2, the J gene TRBJ2-7, with D perhaps matching TRBD2 (6 bases). V shed 8 bases and J shed 4 bases, with 12 bases lying between them. The CDR3 runs to 12 residues. Germline values: CDR1 SNHLY, CDR2 FYNNEI. CDR3 in DNA: TGTGCCAGCGGGGGGTTTGCTTACGAGCAGTACTTC. It encodes CASGGFAYEQYF. Filled out from reference TRBV2 and TRBJ2-7, the complete variable domain reads EPEVTQTPSHQVTQMGQEVILRCVPISNHLYFYWYRQILGQKVEFLVSFYNNEISEKSEIFDDQFSVERPDGSNFTLKIRSTKLEDSAMYFCASGGFAYEQYFGPGTRLTVT.

The V call is TRBV7-3, the J call TRBJ2-1, with 11 bases aligning to TRBD2. V was clipped by 4 bases and J by 8 bases; unmatched bases: 16. The CDR3 runs to 18 residues. Germline-derived CDR1 and CDR2 are SGHTA and FQGTGA. CDR3 residues: CASSSTDGVAGGPHEQFF. Here the CDR3 DNA reads TGTGCCAGCAGCTCCACCGACGGGGTAGCGGGAGGGCCCCATGAGCAGTTCTTC.

This rearrangement joins TRBV27 to TRBJ1-1; 7 nucleotides match TRBD1. Per germline, CDR1 MNHEY and CDR2 SMNVEV (reference sequence). With V trimmed by 4 bases and J by 6 bases, 8 bases remained unmatched. The CDR3 spans 14 residues. CDR3 residues: CASSSPTGSAEAFF. Here the CDR3 DNA reads TGTGCCAGCAGTTCCCCGACAGGGTCTGCTGAAGCTTTCTTT.